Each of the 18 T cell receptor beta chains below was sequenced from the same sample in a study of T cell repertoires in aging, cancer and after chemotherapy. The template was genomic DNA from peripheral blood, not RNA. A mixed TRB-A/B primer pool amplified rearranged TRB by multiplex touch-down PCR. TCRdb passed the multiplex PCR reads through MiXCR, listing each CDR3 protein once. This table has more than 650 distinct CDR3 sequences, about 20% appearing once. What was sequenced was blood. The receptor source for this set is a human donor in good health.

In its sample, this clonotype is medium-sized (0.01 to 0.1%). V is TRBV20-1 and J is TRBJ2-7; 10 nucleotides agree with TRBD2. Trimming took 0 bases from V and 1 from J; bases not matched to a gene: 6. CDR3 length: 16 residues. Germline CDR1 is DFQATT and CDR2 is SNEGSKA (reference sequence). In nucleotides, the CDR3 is TGCAGTGCTAGAGATCTCCGGACTAGCGGATCCTACGAGCAGTACTTC. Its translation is CSARDLRTSGSYEQYF.

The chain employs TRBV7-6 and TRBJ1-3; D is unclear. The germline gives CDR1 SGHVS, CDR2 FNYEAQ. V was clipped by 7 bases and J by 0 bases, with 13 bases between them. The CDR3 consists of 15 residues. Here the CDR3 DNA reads TGTGCCAGCACCGATCACACACGCTCTGGAAACACCATATATTTT. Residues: CASTDHTRSGNTIYF.

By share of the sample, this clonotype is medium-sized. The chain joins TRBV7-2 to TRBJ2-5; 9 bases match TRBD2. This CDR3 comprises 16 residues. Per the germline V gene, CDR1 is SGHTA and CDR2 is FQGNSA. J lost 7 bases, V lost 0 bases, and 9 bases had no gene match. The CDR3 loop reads CASSLARGGEPRTQYF. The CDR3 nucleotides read TGTGCCAGCAGCTTAGCGCGCGGGGGGGAGCCACGGACCCAGTACTTC.

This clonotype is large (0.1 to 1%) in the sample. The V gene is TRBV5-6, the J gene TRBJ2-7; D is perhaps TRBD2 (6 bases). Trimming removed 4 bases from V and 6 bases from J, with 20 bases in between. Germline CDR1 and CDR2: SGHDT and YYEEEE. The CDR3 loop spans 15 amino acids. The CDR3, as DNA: TGTGCCAGCAGCCCCATGGAGGCGGGGAGGCGCGAGCAGTACTTC. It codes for CASSPMEAGRREQYF.

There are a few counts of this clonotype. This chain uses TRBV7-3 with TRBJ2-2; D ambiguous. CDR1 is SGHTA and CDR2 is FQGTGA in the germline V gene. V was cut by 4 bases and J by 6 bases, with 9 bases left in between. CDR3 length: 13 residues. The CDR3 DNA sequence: TGTGCCAGCAGCTCAAGACGGGCCGGGGAGCTGTTTTTT. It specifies CASSSRRAGELFF.

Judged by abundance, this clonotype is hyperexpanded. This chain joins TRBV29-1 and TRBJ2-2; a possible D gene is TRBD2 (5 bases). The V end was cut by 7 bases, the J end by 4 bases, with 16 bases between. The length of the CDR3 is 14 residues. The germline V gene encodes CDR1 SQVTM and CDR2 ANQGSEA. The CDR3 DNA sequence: TGCAGCGCCCGCGTAGTAGCGTCCACCGGGGAGCTGTTTTTT. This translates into CSARVVASTGELFF.

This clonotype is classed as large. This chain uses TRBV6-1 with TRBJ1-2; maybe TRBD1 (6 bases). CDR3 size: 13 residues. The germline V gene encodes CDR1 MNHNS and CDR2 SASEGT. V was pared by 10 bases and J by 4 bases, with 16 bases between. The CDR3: CATSSGQIYGYTF. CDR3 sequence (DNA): TGTGCCACGTCTTCTGGACAGATCTATGGCTACACCTTC.

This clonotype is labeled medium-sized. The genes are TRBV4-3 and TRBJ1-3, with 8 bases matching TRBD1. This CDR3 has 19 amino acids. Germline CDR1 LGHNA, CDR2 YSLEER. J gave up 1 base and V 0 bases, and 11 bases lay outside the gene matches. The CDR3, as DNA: TGCGCCAGCAGCCAAGACATTCCCGAGACAGGGGTTTCTGGAAACACCATATATTTT. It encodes CASSQDIPETGVSGNTIYF.

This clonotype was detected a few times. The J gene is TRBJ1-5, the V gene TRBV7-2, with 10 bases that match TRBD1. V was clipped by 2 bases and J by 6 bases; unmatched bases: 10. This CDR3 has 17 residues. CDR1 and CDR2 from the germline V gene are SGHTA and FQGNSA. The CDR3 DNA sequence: TGTGCCAGCAGCTTAAACCCCAGGACAGGGGGATTTCAGCCCCAGCATTTT. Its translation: CASSLNPRTGGFQPQHF.

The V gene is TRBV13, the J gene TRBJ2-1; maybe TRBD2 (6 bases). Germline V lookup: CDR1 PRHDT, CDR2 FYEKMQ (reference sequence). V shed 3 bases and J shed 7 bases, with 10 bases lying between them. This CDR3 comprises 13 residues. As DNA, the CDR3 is TGTGCCAGCAGCTTTGGAGGGGAGAATGAGCAGTTCTTC. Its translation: CASSFGGENEQFF.

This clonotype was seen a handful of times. CDR3 DNA: TGTGCCAGCAGTGCGAGAGATGGAAACACCATATATTTT. Translated, it gives CASSARDGNTIYF. V gene TRBV2 combines with J gene TRBJ1-3; no clear D. This CDR3 contains 13 residues. CDR1 is SNHLY and CDR2 is FYNNEI in the germline V gene. V lost 4 bases and J lost 3, with 7 bases in between.

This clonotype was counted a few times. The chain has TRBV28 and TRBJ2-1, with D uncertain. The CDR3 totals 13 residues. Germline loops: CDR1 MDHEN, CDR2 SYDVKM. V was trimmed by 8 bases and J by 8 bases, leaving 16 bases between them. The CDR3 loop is CASASRLGYEQFF. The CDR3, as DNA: TGTGCCAGCGCCAGCCGGTTGGGCTATGAGCAGTTCTTC.

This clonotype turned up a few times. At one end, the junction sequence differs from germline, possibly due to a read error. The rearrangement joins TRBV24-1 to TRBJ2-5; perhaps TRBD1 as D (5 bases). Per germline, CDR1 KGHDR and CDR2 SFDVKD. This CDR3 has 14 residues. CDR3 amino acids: CASSGLHTGLRAHF. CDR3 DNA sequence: TGTGCCAGCTCTGGTCTTCACACAGGTCTTCGGGCCCACTTC.

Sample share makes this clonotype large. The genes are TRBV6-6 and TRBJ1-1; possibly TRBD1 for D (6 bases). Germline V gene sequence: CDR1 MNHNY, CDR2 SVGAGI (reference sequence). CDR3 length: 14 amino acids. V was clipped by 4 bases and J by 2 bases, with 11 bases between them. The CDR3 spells CASSSGQTNTEAFF. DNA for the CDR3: TGTGCCAGCAGTTCCGGACAGACTAACACTGAAGCTTTCTTT.

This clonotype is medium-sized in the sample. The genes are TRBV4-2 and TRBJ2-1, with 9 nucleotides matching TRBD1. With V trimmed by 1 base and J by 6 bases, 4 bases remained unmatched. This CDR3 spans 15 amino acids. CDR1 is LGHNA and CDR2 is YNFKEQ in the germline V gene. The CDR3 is CASSQVQGQGNEQFF. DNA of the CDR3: TGTGCCAGCAGCCAAGTCCAGGGACAGGGCAATGAGCAGTTCTTC.

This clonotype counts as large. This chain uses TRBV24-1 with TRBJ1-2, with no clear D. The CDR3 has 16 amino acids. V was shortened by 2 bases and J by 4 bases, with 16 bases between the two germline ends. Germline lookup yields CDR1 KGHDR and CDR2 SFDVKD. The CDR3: CATSDSQDGRFYGYTF. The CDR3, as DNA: TGTGCCACCAGTGATTCGCAGGATGGACGATTCTATGGCTACACCTTC.

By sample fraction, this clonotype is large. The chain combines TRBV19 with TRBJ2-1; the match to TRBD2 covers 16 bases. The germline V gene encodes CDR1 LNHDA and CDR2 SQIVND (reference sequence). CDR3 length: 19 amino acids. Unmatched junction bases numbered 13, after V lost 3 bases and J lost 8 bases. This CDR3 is CASSIGGTSGRAKIDEQFF. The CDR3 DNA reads TGTGCCAGTAGTATTGGTGGGACTAGCGGGAGGGCCAAGATCGATGAGCAGTTCTTC.

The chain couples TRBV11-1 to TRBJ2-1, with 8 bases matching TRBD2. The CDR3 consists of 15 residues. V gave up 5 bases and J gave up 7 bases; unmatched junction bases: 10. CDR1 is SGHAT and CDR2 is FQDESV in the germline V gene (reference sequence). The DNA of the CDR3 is TGTGCCAGCAGCCCCGGGGGGGCTTATATGAATGAGCAGTTCTTC. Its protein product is CASSPGGAYMNEQFF.